This passage covers 12 T cell receptor beta chains from one sample sequenced in a study of regulatory and conventional T cells in RAG deficiency. Clones were read by immunoSEQ multiplex PCR, and TCRdb kept only the in-frame ones, dropping some. The table shows over 8,000 clones, with roughly 90% occurring only once. Blood CD4+ CD25-high CD127-low regulatory T cells supplied the genomic DNA template. These data were also filed under a second study, of regulatory T cells. That paper states: Amplification used 52 TRBV primers and 13 TRBJ primers.

Sequencing was performed on Tregs sorted from blood. The receptors shown here come from a human donor in good health.

V gene TRBV25-1 combines with J gene TRBJ1-2, with D maybe TRBD1 (5 bases). Germline-derived CDR1 and CDR2 are MGHDK and SYGVNS. V lost 3 bases and J lost 8, with 13 bases in between. This CDR3 spans 13 amino acids. CDR3 nucleotides: TGTGCCAGCAGTGACCGATCAGGGCAGGGCTACACCTTC. Its protein is CASSDRSGQGYTF.

J is TRBJ1-6 and V is TRBV19; D might be TRBD1 (5 bases). The V gene lost 4 bases and the J gene lost 5 bases, with 9 bases spanning the gap. The CDR3 has 14 residues. Germline V gene lookup returns CDR1 LNHDA and CDR2 SQIVND (reference sequence). CDR3 in amino acids: CASSRAGNNSPLHF. The CDR3 nucleotides read TGTGCCAGTAGTAGGGCAGGGAATAATTCACCCCTCCACTTT.

The chain carries TRBV7-8 and TRBJ1-1, with D possibly TRBD1 on 6 matching bases. The CDR3 consists of 15 residues. Looked up from germline, CDR1 is SGHVS and CDR2 is FQNEAQ. Trimming shortened V by 6 bases and J by 0 bases, and 14 bases separated the two germline ends. The CDR3 sequence: CASRLQGRLNTEAFF. The CDR3 DNA reads TGTGCCAGCAGATTACAGGGACGGCTGAACACTGAAGCTTTCTTT.

The chain carries TRBV2 and TRBJ1-5, with D possibly being TRBD1 (5 bases). Germline CDR1 is SNHLY and CDR2 is FYNNEI. V shed 1 base and J shed 6 bases, with 13 bases lying between them. The CDR3 loop spans 15 amino acids. The CDR3 reads CASSEGSGRSQPQHF. The CDR3 coding sequence is TGTGCCAGCAGTGAAGGGTCAGGGCGCTCTCAGCCCCAGCATTTT. Supplemented by reference TRBV2 and TRBJ1-5, the full variable domain reads EPEVTQTPSHQVTQMGQEVILRCVPISNHLYFYWYRQILGQKVEFLVSFYNNEISEKSEIFDDQFSVERPDGSNFTLKIRSTKLEDSAMYFCASSEGSGRSQPQHFGDGTRLSIL.

The chain joins TRBV5-1 to TRBJ2-1; 12 bases are a match to TRBD2. The CDR3 is 15 amino acids. Losses at the gene ends were 0 bases for V and 10 bases for J; bases not matched to a gene: 5. Germline lookup yields CDR1 SGHRS and CDR2 YFSETQ. DNA for the CDR3: TGCGCCAGCAGCTTGGAGACTAGCGGGAGACGGGAGCAGTTCTTC. Amino acids: CASSLETSGRREQFF.

V gene TRBV29-1 combines with J gene TRBJ1-2, with D maybe TRBD1 (5 bases). V lost 6 bases to trimming and J lost 3 bases, with 14 bases between them. This CDR3 is 13 amino acids long. Germline CDR1 reads SQVTM; CDR2 reads ANQGSEA. The CDR3 DNA reads as TGCAGCGTGGGACCCAGGGTGGACTATGGCTACACCTTC. Protein product: CSVGPRVDYGYTF.

V usage is TRBV5-6 and J usage is TRBJ2-5, with TRBD2 as a possible D gene (7 bases). CDR1 is SGHDT, CDR2 YYEEEE, per germline. This CDR3 spans 17 amino acids. The V and J ends lost 4 bases and 1 base respectively, with 20 bases between them. The DNA for the CDR3 is TGTGCCAGCAGCCCGAGGGGGGGCATAGGGGTCCAAGAGACCCAGTACTTC. It codes for CASSPRGGIGVQETQYF.

This rearrangement joins TRBV18 to TRBJ2-7; 9 nucleotides match TRBD1. The CDR3 sequence is 14 residues long. Trimming removed 5 bases from V and 3 bases from J; junction bases left unmatched: 5. The germline CDR1 and CDR2 sequences are KGHSH and LQKENI. In nucleotides, the CDR3 is TGTGCCAGCTCATCCGGGACAGGGTTCTACGAGCAGTACTTC. Its protein is CASSSGTGFYEQYF.

The rearrangement uses TRBV2 and TRBJ1-5; tentative D call: TRBD1 (5 bases). The ends were cut back, 9 bases at V and 2 bases at J, with 17 bases in the middle. CDR3 length equals 15 residues. Per germline, CDR1 SNHLY and CDR2 FYNNEI. CDR3 nucleotides: TGTGCCAGGGGACGGGGCCAGGGCGGCAATCAGCCCCAGCATTTT. This translates into CARGRGQGGNQPQHF.

The V and J genes are TRBV9 and TRBJ2-2, with 7 bases that match TRBD1. Losses at the gene ends were 4 bases for V and 2 bases for J; bases not matched to a gene: 5. Germline CDR1 SGDLS, CDR2 YYNGEE. There are 15 residues in the CDR3. CDR3 DNA: TGTGCCAGCAGCTATGACAGGGTTAACACCGGGGAGCTGTTTTTT. Residues: CASSYDRVNTGELFF.

The chain combines TRBV18 with TRBJ2-1, with 11 positions matching TRBD1. With V trimmed by 5 bases and J by 6 bases, 6 bases remained unmatched. Germline CDR1 and CDR2: KGHSH and LQKENI. The CDR3 length is 15 residues. The CDR3 DNA reads TGTGCCAGCTCAGGACAGGGGGCGCGATTCAATGAGCAGTTCTTC. Translation gives CASSGQGARFNEQFF.

In its sample, this clone was seen a few times. The CDR3 DNA follows: TGTGCCAGCAGCCGACCGGACGGATTCAGATCTAATGAAAAACTGTTTTTT. Its translation: CASSRPDGFRSNEKLFF. The chain employs TRBV28 and TRBJ1-4; D not resolved. Germline CDR1 and CDR2: MDHEN and SYDVKM. The germline V and J ends were trimmed by 6 bases and 3 bases, with 20 bases remaining between them. This CDR3 is built from 17 residues.